One and the same sample provided the 14 T cell receptor beta chains below, sequenced in a study of CD8 T cells in ankylosing spondylitis. The study's findings and limits: About eight highly homologous variants made up a TCR beta motif that seemed to typify ankylosing spondylitis blood.

In TCRdb, the 5' RACE reads were re-called with MiXCR into one record per CDR3 protein. The data show a few hundred thousand distinct CDR3 sequences, about a fifth seen once. Which antigens these TCRs recognize remains unknown. The source material was blood, either unsorted or a sorted T cell fraction (not recorded which). All receptors derive from a male donor with ankylosing spondylitis.

The rearrangement uses TRBV14 and TRBJ1-2; 7 bases are a match to TRBD1. V shed 1 base, J shed 7 bases, and the junction held 9 bases outside the gene matches. The CDR3 spans 15 residues. Germline V CDR1 and CDR2: SGHDN, FVKESK. CDR3 region: CASSQAGTVFSGYTF. CDR3 sequence (DNA): TGTGCCAGCAGCCAAGCCGGGACAGTATTTTCTGGCTACACCTTC.

This clonotype has only a few counts. The CDR3 sequence: CASKLRRTGNSGANVLTF. The DNA of the CDR3 is TGTGCCAGCAAATTAAGGAGGACAGGGAACTCTGGGGCCAACGTCCTGACTTTC. The chain couples TRBV6-1 to TRBJ2-6; 8 bases map to TRBD1. CDR1 and CDR2 from the germline V gene are MNHNS and SASEGT. The CDR3 contains 18 residues. V gave up 7 bases and J gave up 0 bases; unmatched junction bases: 11.

This clonotype was picked up many times. V gene TRBV29-1 combines with J gene TRBJ1-1, with a tentative D call TRBD1 (5 bases). The length of the CDR3 is 13 residues. Trimming removed 6 bases at V and 1 base at J, with 12 bases between. In germline, CDR1 is SQVTM, CDR2 ANQGSEA. Here the CDR3 DNA reads TGCAGCGTGGGGGGACCCCAGAACACTGAAGCTTTCTTT. It translates to CSVGGPQNTEAFF.

In its sample, this clonotype was seen a few times. The chain has TRBV18 and TRBJ2-3; D unresolved. Germline-derived CDR1 and CDR2 are KGHSH and LQKENI. Trimming took 2 bases from V and 3 from J, leaving 6 bases between them. This CDR3 is built from 13 residues. CDR3 in DNA: TGTGCCAGCTCACCAATGGGAACAGATACGCAGTATTTT. Its translation: CASSPMGTDTQYF.

This clonotype occurred a few times. This chain's CDR3 is CASSQATGLAGEMRNEQFF. The CDR3 coding sequence is TGTGCCAGCAGCCAAGCCACGGGCTTAGCGGGAGAGATGAGGAATGAGCAGTTCTTC. The J gene is TRBJ2-1, the V gene TRBV3-1; 9 bases align to TRBD2. V lost 1 base to trimming and J lost 7 bases; unmatched junction nucleotides: 17. This CDR3 comprises 19 residues. The germline V gene has CDR1 LGHDT and CDR2 YNNKEL (reference sequence).

In this sample, this clonotype turned up a few times. The J gene is TRBJ1-1, the V gene TRBV12-3 or TRBV12-4, with D possibly being TRBD1 (5 bases). Deletions cut 3 bases from V and 1 base from J, with 21 bases between. The CDR3 is 18 amino acids. CDR3 protein: CASSFTWSGLKRNTEAFF. In nucleotides, the CDR3 is TGTGCCAGCAGTTTTACGTGGTCGGGGCTAAAGAGGAACACTGAAGCTTTCTTT.

The rearrangement uses TRBV5-1 and TRBJ2-5, with TRBD2 identical over 10 bases. This CDR3 spans 15 amino acids. Trimming removed 4 bases from V and 5 bases from J; junction bases left unmatched: 8. Per germline, CDR1 SGHRS and CDR2 YFSETQ. CDR3 in amino acids: CASSASSGRWETQYF. CDR3 in DNA: TGCGCCAGCAGCGCCTCTAGCGGGAGATGGGAGACCCAGTACTTC.

This clonotype appeared a few times. The rearrangement links TRBV11-3 to TRBJ2-1; TRBD1 matches 10 bases. V shed 3 bases and J 5 bases; nucleotides not matched to a gene: 7. Germline V gives CDR1 SGHNT, CDR2 YENEEA. The CDR3 runs to 16 residues. The CDR3 region has the DNA TGTGCCAGCAGCTTGGAGGGGACAGGGGCCAACAATGAGCAGTTCTTC. Translation gives CASSLEGTGANNEQFF. The full variable domain, completed using reference TRBV11-3 and TRBJ2-1, is EAGVVQSPRYKIIEKKQPVAFWCNPISGHNTLYWYLQNLGQGPELLIRYENEEAVDDSQLPKDRFSAERLKGVDSTLKIQPAELGDSAVYLCASSLEGTGANNEQFFGPGTRLTVL.

The CDR3 loop reads CASSLTPLAGQYF. The CDR3 bases are TGTGCCAGCAGTTTGACCCCCCTGGCGGGGCAGTACTTC. The gene calls are TRBV28 and TRBJ2-7; maybe TRBD2 (5 bases). The CDR3 has 13 amino acids. V shed 3 bases and J shed 9 bases, with 15 bases lying between them. Germline lookup yields CDR1 MDHEN and CDR2 SYDVKM.

The chain carries TRBV6-2 or TRBV6-3 and TRBJ1-5; D unclear. Germline assignment: CDR1 MNHEY and CDR2 SVGEGT. The CDR3 runs to 13 residues. Trimming shortened V by 2 bases and J by 5 bases, and 7 bases separated the two germline ends. The CDR3 nucleotides read TGTGCCAGCAGTTACGGCTTACATCAGCCCCAGCATTTT. This gives the protein CASSYGLHQPQHF.

This sequence joins TRBV5-1 and TRBJ2-1; 12 positions agree with TRBD2. Germline V CDR1 and CDR2: SGHRS, YFSETQ. This CDR3 has 20 amino acids. V shed 4 bases, J shed 1 base, and the junction held 15 bases outside the gene matches. CDR3 sequence reads: CASSAFRRGLAGPSYNEQFF. DNA of the CDR3: TGCGCCAGCAGCGCCTTCAGGCGGGGACTAGCGGGTCCATCCTACAATGAGCAGTTCTTC. Drawing the rest from reference TRBV5-1 and TRBJ2-1, the complete variable domain is KAGVTQTPRYLIKTRGQQVTLSCSPISGHRSVSWYQQTPGQGLQFLFEYFSETQRNKGNFPGRFSGRQFSNSRSEMNVSTLELGDSALYLCASSAFRRGLAGPSYNEQFFGPGTRLTVL.

This clonotype was recorded at least ten times. The V gene is TRBV29-1, the J gene TRBJ1-2; TRBD1 agrees at 10 bases. This CDR3 contains 13 residues. The trim removed 4 bases at V and 8 bases at J, leaving 7 bases unmatched. CDR1 SQVTM and CDR2 ANQGSEA come from the germline V gene. The CDR3 coding sequence is TGCAGCGTTGTTTGGACAGGGGGAGGCGGCTACACCTTC. This sequence encodes CSVVWTGGGGYTF. Filled out from reference TRBV29-1 and TRBJ1-2, the complete variable domain reads SAVISQKPSRDICQRGTSLTIQCQVDSQVTMMFWYRQQPGQSLTLIATANQGSEATYESGFVIDKFPISRPNLTFSTLTVSNMSPEDSSIYLCSVVWTGGGGYTFGSGTRLTVV.

This sequence joins TRBV7-2 and TRBJ2-3; no clear D gene. V shed 2 bases and J shed 4 bases, with 16 bases lying between them. Germline V gene data show CDR1 as SGHTA and CDR2 as FQGNSA. CDR3 length equals 16 residues. The CDR3, as DNA: TGTGCCAGCAGCTTATGGGCTAGGACCTTCCCAGATACGCAGTATTTT. The encoded protein is CASSLWARTFPDTQYF. The complete variable domain, with remaining parts taken from reference TRBV7-2 and TRBJ2-3, reads GAGVSQSPSNKVTEKGKDVELRCDPISGHTALYWYRQSLGQGLEFLIYFQGNSAPDKSGLPSDRFSAERTGGSVSTLTIQRTQQEDSAVYLCASSLWARTFPDTQYFGPGTRLTVL.

This chain connects TRBV5-1 to TRBJ2-7; TRBD1 agrees at 8 bases. This CDR3 spans 15 amino acids. Losses at the gene ends were 2 bases for V and 0 bases for J; bases not matched to a gene: 4. The germline V gene encodes CDR1 SGHRS and CDR2 YFSETQ. The CDR3 DNA reads as TGCGCCAGCAGCTTTCGGGACAGGAGCTCCTACGAGCAGTACTTC. Amino acid sequence: CASSFRDRSSYEQYF.